The 20 T cell receptor beta chains presented below share a single source sample, sequenced in a study of shared clonotypes between healthy human individuals (dated by TCRdb to about 2020). Preparation of the library involved the immunoSEQ multiplex PCR assay. This immuneACCESS table, as held by TCRdb, lists in-frame sequences with V and J called but not all clones. Of the missing ones, under half trace to an unresolved V gene in checked studies; the others have no known cause. Here the sample has about 490,000 clones; about three quarters occur a single time. Around 13% of the sample goes to the ten largest clones. The material sequenced was PBMCs. All receptors come from a woman aged 35 to 49 in good health. Some clones in this sample may be carry-over from other donors' samples.

This chain joins TRBV10-3 and TRBJ1-5; possibly TRBD1 for D (6 bases). This CDR3 has 20 residues. Trimming took 3 bases from V and 5 from J, leaving 29 bases between them. Germline V gene data show CDR1 as ENHRY and CDR2 as SYGVKD. The CDR3 reads CAISDSGTPVGPRDYQPQHF. CDR3 nucleotides: TGTGCCATCAGTGATTCGGGGACACCGGTAGGGCCCAGAGACTATCAGCCCCAGCATTTT.

Comments on this clone: A much larger clone differs by one base, so this may be a read error. The gene calls are TRBV2 and TRBJ1-3; D gene uncertain. V lost 5 bases to trimming and J lost 3 bases, with 8 bases between them. Germline V lookup: CDR1 SNHLY, CDR2 FYNNEI. This CDR3 spans 13 amino acids. The DNA of the CDR3 is TGTGCCAGCAGTCCGAGAGATGGAAACACCATATATTTT. This sequence encodes CASSPRDGNTIYF.

The gene calls are TRBV6-5 and TRBJ1-2; 8 bases align to TRBD1. Trimming cost V 6 bases and J 3 bases; bases outside gene matches: 3. Looked up from germline, CDR1 is MNHEY and CDR2 is SVGAGI. This CDR3 is built from 13 residues. CDR3 amino acids: CASRLDRDYGYTF. The CDR3 coding sequence is TGTGCCAGCAGGTTGGACAGGGACTATGGCTACACCTTC.

The rearrangement uses TRBV10-3 and TRBJ1-1, with a possible D match to TRBD1 (5 bases). CDR1 is ENHRY and CDR2 is SYGVKD in the germline V gene. V lost 8 bases and J 0 bases, leaving 19 bases between the germline ends. There are 16 residues in the CDR3. In nucleotides, the CDR3 is TGTGCCATCCGCCCCCAGCAGGGACTTATGAACACTGAAGCTTTCTTT. Residues: CAIRPQQGLMNTEAFF.

The V gene is TRBV9, the J gene TRBJ2-3, with D maybe TRBD1 (5 bases). The CDR3 runs to 14 residues. Germline V gives CDR1 SGDLS, CDR2 YYNGEE. Trimming stripped 4 bases from V and 6 bases from J, with 15 bases between. CDR3 region: CASSLLVGLDTQYF. CDR3 bases: TGTGCCAGCAGCCTCCTCGTGGGGCTGGATACGCAGTATTTT.

The chain is built from TRBV23-1 and TRBJ2-3; D is possibly TRBD1 or TRBD2 (5 bases each). TRBV23-1 has ORF status, its function being uncertain. V dropped 4 bases and J dropped 9 bases, with 17 bases sitting between them. The CDR3 covers 14 residues. For the CDR3, the DNA is TGCGCCAGCAGTCCCGCCGGGACGGATGAAACGCAGTATTTT. It encodes CASSPAGTDETQYF.

The rearrangement links TRBV4-3 to TRBJ2-1; TRBD2 agrees at 7 bases. CDR3 length: 16 amino acids. The V and J ends lost 0 bases and 6 bases, in that order; junction bases with no gene match: 8. Germline V lookup: CDR1 LGHNA, CDR2 YSLEER. The CDR3 DNA follows: TGCGCCAGCAGCCAAGATTCGACTAGCCAGAGCAATGAGCAGTTCTTC. It encodes CASSQDSTSQSNEQFF.

This rearrangement joins TRBV7-6 to TRBJ2-2; 8 bases are shared with TRBD2. CDR3 length equals 16 residues. Trimming cost V 3 bases and J 6 bases; bases outside gene matches: 9. Germline CDR1 is SGHVS and CDR2 is FNYEAQ. DNA of the CDR3: TGTGCCAGCAGCTTGTCCGAGCGGGAGATCCCCGGGGAGCTGTTTTTT. Translated, it gives CASSLSEREIPGELFF.

This chain uses TRBV15 with TRBJ2-7; possible D gene TRBD2, 6 bases. V lost 0 bases and J 0 bases, leaving 12 bases between the germline ends. Germline V CDR1 and CDR2: LNHNV, YYDKDF (reference sequence). There are 16 residues in the CDR3. Written as DNA, the CDR3 is TGTGCCACCAGCAGAGATCGGGGGTACTTCTCCTACGAGCAGTACTTC. Residues: CATSRDRGYFSYEQYF. The variable domain in full, completed from reference TRBV15 and TRBJ2-7, reads DAMVIQNPRYQVTQFGKPVTLSCSQTLNHNVMYWYQQKSSQAPKLLFHYYDKDFNNEADTPDNFQSRRPNTSFCFLDIRSPGLGDTAMYLCATSRDRGYFSYEQYFGPGTRLTVT.

The chain joins TRBV16 to TRBJ1-5; unclear D gene. The CDR3 has 15 amino acids. The V and J ends lost 0 bases and 3 bases respectively, with 9 bases between them. Germline values: CDR1 KGHSY, CDR2 FQNENV. CDR3 coding DNA: TGTGCCAGCAGCCAATCGTCCAGCTACAATCAGCCCCAGCATTTT. Amino acids: CASSQSSSYNQPQHF.

V gene TRBV7-8 combines with J gene TRBJ2-2; D possibly corresponds to TRBD1 (5 bases). V lost 4 bases, J lost 5 bases, and 17 bases lay in between. The CDR3 runs to 16 residues. CDR1 SGHVS and CDR2 FQNEAQ come from the germline V gene. The CDR3 DNA reads as TGTGCCAGCAGCTCGGGTGTCAGGGCAGGGACCGGGGAGCTGTTTTTT. Protein sequence: CASSSGVRAGTGELFF.

The V call is TRBV7-7, the J call TRBJ2-2; TRBD2 agrees at 9 bases. Trimming took 5 bases from V and 5 from J; bases not matched to a gene: 9. The CDR3 consists of 16 residues. CDR1 and CDR2 from the germline V gene are SSHAT and FNYEAQ (reference sequence). The CDR3: CASSQTGLATTGELFF. CDR3 in DNA: TGTGCCAGCAGCCAGACGGGACTAGCCACTACCGGGGAGCTGTTTTTT.

The chain recombines TRBV18 with TRBJ2-7; D might be TRBD1 (6 bases). This CDR3 comprises 16 residues. Germline V gives CDR1 KGHSH, CDR2 LQKENI. The V end lost 0 bases, the J end lost 0 bases, and 12 bases lay between the germline ends. DNA for the CDR3: TGTGCCAGCTCACCACCCCAGGGGAAGAGCTCCTACGAGCAGTACTTC. Translating gives CASSPPQGKSSYEQYF.

V gene TRBV2 combines with J gene TRBJ1-6, with D tentatively TRBD1 (6 bases). Germline assignment: CDR1 SNHLY and CDR2 FYNNEI. Trimming cost V 8 bases and J 4 bases, with 9 bases left between them. The CDR3 contains 13 residues. The CDR3 DNA follows: TGTGCCAGCGCTCAGGGGTATAATTCACCCCTCCACTTT. It specifies CASAQGYNSPLHF.

The chain uses TRBV6-6 and TRBJ1-2; TRBD1 matches at 9 bases. V lost 1 base to trimming and J lost 4 bases; unmatched junction nucleotides: 4. This CDR3 has 15 residues. The germline V gene encodes CDR1 MNHNY and CDR2 SVGAGI (reference sequence). DNA of the CDR3: TGTGCCAGCAGTTACTTGGGACAGGGTGGCTATGGCTACACCTTC. This codes for CASSYLGQGGYGYTF.

In its sample, this clone was seen many times. This sequence joins TRBV6-1 and TRBJ2-7; the D gene is possibly TRBD1 (6 bases). Trimming pared 5 bases from V and 9 bases from J, leaving 11 bases between. Germline V gene sequence: CDR1 MNHNS, CDR2 SASEGT. The CDR3 totals 11 residues. The CDR3 here is CASSPGVWQYF. The CDR3 DNA reads as TGTGCCAGCAGTCCAGGGGTGTGGCAGTACTTC.

This clone occurred a few times. This chain links TRBV18 with TRBJ1-2; 12 positions agree with TRBD1. The V gene's germline CDR1 is KGHSH and CDR2 LQKENI. The CDR3 is 16 amino acids. Trimming at V came to 6 bases and at J to 3 bases, leaving 8 bases not matched to a gene. The CDR3 DNA reads as TGTGCCAGCTCCTCGGGACAGGGGGCATTCGACTATGGCTACACCTTC. Translating it yields CASSSGQGAFDYGYTF. The whole variable domain, filled in from reference TRBV18 and TRBJ1-2, reads NAGVMQNPRHLVRRRGQEARLRCSPMKGHSHVYWYRQLPEEGLKFMVYLQKENIIDESGMPKERFSAEFPKEGPSILRIQQVVRGDSAAYFCASSSGQGAFDYGYTFGSGTRLTVV.

The table lists this clone with a count of one. A read error may explain this, as a much larger clone is one base away. The chain combines TRBV28 with TRBJ1-2, with a possible D match to TRBD1 (5 bases). In germline, CDR1 is MDHEN, CDR2 SYDVKM. The CDR3 has 14 amino acids. In DNA, the CDR3 is TGTGCCAGCATTCGGGGACTTACTAACTATGGCTACGCCTTC. It specifies CASIRGLTNYGYAF.

This clone was counted only a few times. V usage is TRBV30 and J usage is TRBJ2-5; 8 nucleotides agree with TRBD2. TRBJ2-7 explains the end of the DNA better; the J call may be wrong. Germline CDR1 reads GTSNPN; CDR2 reads SVGIG (reference sequence). The CDR3 has 15 amino acids. The CDR3 region is CAWSLSGSMSYEQYF. CDR3 nucleotides: TGTGCCTGGAGTCTCAGCGGGAGTATGTCCTACGAGCAGTACTTC.

The chain employs TRBV6-5 and TRBJ2-7, with 10 bases lining up with TRBD2. CDR3 length: 16 residues. V shed 4 bases and J 1 base; nucleotides not matched to a gene: 7. The germline V gene encodes CDR1 MNHEY and CDR2 SVGAGI. CDR3 protein: CASSSSLAGLSYEQYF. CDR3 DNA sequence: TGTGCCAGCAGTTCCTCACTAGCGGGACTTTCCTACGAGCAGTACTTC.